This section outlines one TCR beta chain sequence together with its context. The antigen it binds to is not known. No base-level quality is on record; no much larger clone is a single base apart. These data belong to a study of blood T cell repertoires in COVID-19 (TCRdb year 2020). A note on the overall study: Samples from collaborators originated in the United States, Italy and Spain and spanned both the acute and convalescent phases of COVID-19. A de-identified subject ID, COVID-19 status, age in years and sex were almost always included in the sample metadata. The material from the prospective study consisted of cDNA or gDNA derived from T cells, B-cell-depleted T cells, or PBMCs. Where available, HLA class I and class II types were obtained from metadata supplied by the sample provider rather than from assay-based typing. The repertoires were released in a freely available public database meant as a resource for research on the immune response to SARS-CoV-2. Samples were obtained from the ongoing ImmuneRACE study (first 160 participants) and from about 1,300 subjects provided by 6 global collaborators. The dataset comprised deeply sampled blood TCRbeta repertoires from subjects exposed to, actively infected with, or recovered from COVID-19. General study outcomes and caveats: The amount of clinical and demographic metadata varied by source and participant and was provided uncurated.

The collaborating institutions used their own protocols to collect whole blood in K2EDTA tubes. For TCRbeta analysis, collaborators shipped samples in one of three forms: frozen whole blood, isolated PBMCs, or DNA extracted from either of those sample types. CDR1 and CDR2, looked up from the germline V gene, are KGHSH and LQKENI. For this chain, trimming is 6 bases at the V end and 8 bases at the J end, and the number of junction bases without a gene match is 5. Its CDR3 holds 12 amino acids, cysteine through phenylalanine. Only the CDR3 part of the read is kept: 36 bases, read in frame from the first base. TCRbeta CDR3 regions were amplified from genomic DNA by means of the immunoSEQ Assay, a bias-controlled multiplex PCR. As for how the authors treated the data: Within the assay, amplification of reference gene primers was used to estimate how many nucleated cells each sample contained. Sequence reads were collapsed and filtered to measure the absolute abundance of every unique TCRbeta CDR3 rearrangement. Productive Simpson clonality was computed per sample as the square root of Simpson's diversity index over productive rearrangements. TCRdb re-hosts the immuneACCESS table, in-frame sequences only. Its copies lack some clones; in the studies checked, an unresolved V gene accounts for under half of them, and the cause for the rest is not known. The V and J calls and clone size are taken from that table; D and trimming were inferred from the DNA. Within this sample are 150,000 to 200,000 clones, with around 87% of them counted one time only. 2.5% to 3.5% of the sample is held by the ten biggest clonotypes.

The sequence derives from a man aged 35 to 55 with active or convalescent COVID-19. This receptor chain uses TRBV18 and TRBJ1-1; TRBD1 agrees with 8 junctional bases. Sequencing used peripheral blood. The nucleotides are TGTGCCAGCTCTACAGGGGGGCTCGAAGCTTTCTTT. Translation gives CASSTGGLEAFF. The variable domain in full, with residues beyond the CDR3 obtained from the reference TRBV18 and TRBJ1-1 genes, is NAGVMQNPRHLVRRRGQEARLRCSPMKGHSHVYWYRQLPEEGLKFMVYLQKENIIDESGMPKERFSAEFPKEGPSILRIQQVVRGDSAAYFCASSTGGLEAFFGQGTRLTVV.